These 24 T cell receptor beta chains were sequenced from one sample in a study of cytomegalovirus exposure and HLA in healthy donors. PCR used 60 Vbeta primers and 13 Jbeta primers. Generated by immunoSEQ multiplex PCR, the TCRdb table keeps only in-frame clones and is missing some. Of some 160,000 clones listed, 75% to 90% were seen once; the top ten hold roughly 1.8%. Sequenced sample: PBMCs. The receptors were gathered from a woman aged 18-29 years in good health and CMV-seronegative.

J is TRBJ1-5 and V is TRBV30; D ambiguous. CDR1 GTSNPN and CDR2 SVGIG come from the germline V gene (reference sequence). Trimming stripped 1 base from V and 6 bases from J, with 16 bases between. CDR3 length: 15 amino acids. The CDR3 loop is CAWSDKTRRAQPQHF. Written as DNA, the CDR3 is TGTGCCTGGAGTGACAAGACTCGGAGGGCTCAGCCCCAGCATTTT. Filled out from reference TRBV30 and TRBJ1-5, the complete variable domain reads SQTIHQWPATLVQPVGSPLSLECTVEGTSNPNLYWYRQAAGRGLQLLFYSVGIGQISSEVPQNLSASRPQDRQFILSSKKLLLSDSGFYLCAWSDKTRRAQPQHFGDGTRLSIL.

V is TRBV15 and J is TRBJ1-5; perhaps TRBD1 as D (5 bases). Trimming removed 1 base at V and 8 bases at J, with 18 bases between. The CDR3 length is 16 residues. The germline CDR1 and CDR2 sequences are LNHNV and YYDKDF (reference sequence). The CDR3 sequence is CATSRVSPGVREPQHF. The CDR3 coding sequence is TGTGCCACCAGCAGAGTCAGTCCGGGGGTGAGGGAGCCCCAGCATTTT.

This sequence joins TRBV7-3 and TRBJ1-6, with 7 bases lining up with TRBD1. Germline V gives CDR1 SGHTA, CDR2 FQGTGA. The CDR3 totals 15 residues. Germline trimming cut 5 bases from V and 3 bases from J; bases unmatched to any gene: 4. CDR3 region: CASSIRQGYNSPLHF. DNA of the CDR3: TGTGCCAGCAGCATCCGACAGGGCTATAATTCACCCCTCCACTTT.

V and J are TRBV10-3 and TRBJ2-1; D unresolved. CDR3 length: 12 residues. V was pared by 6 bases and J by 7 bases, with 10 bases between. Germline CDR1 ENHRY, CDR2 SYGVKD. The CDR3 DNA reads TGTGCCATCAGCCCAGTGGAGAATGAGCAGTTCTTC. Protein product: CAISPVENEQFF.

This rearrangement joins TRBV28 to TRBJ2-7; the D is unclear. The germline V gene has CDR1 MDHEN and CDR2 SYDVKM. The CDR3 contains 13 residues. Trimming shortened V by 6 bases and J by 2 bases, and 11 bases separated the two germline ends. CDR3 in DNA: TGTGCCAGCAGCGCACCTCCAGCCTACGAGCAGTACTTC. Translation gives CASSAPPAYEQYF. Together with reference TRBV28 and TRBJ2-7, the CDR3 gives the full variable domain: DVKVTQSSRYLVKRTGEKVFLECVQDMDHENMFWYRQDPGLGLRLIYFSYDVKMKEKGDIPEGYSVSREKKERFSLILESASTNQTSMYLCASSAPPAYEQYFGPGTRLTVT.

V and J are TRBV29-1 and TRBJ2-1; a possible D gene is TRBD2 (5 bases). The CDR3 extends over 14 amino acids. Per the germline V gene, CDR1 is SQVTM and CDR2 is ANQGSEA. V was clipped by 0 bases and J by 6 bases, with 12 bases between them. For the CDR3, the DNA is TGCAGCGTTGAAGAGGATCGGGCGGGCAATGAGCAGTTCTTC. It codes for CSVEEDRAGNEQFF.

The rearrangement joins TRBV18 to TRBJ2-7, with TRBD2 identical over 10 bases. Germline V gene sequence: CDR1 KGHSH, CDR2 LQKENI. The CDR3 consists of 14 residues. Trimming at V came to 4 bases and at J to 4 bases, leaving 4 bases not matched to a gene. Here the CDR3 DNA reads TGTGCCAGCTCACTCAGCGGGAGGGGTTACGAGCAGTACTTC. Protein sequence: CASSLSGRGYEQYF.

The CDR3 DNA reads as TGTGCCAGCAGTTTACATCCGGGACTAGCGGGAGGCCGCACGTACGAGCAGTACTTC. It is translated as CASSLHPGLAGGRTYEQYF. The V gene is TRBV28, the J gene TRBJ2-7, with 15 bases matching TRBD2. The ends lost 2 bases at V and 4 bases at J; junction bases unmatched: 12. The length of the CDR3 is 19 residues. Germline V gives CDR1 MDHEN, CDR2 SYDVKM.

This clone was picked up a small number of times. The gene calls are TRBV5-1 and TRBJ1-1; D ambiguous. The CDR3 extends over 13 amino acids. V shed 3 bases and J shed 2 bases, with 8 bases lying between them. Germline CDR1 is SGHRS and CDR2 is YFSETQ. The CDR3 loop reads CASSYFLNTEAFF. As DNA, the CDR3 is TGCGCCAGCAGCTACTTTTTAAACACTGAAGCTTTCTTT.

The chain couples TRBV6-5 to TRBJ2-5; perhaps TRBD2 as D (5 bases). The CDR3 loop spans 14 amino acids. V lost 6 bases to trimming and J lost 5 bases, with 16 bases between them. CDR1 is MNHEY and CDR2 is SVGAGI in the germline V gene. The CDR3 loop is CASRKVNSVETQYF. The CDR3 region has the DNA TGTGCCAGCAGGAAGGTTAATAGCGTCGAGACCCAGTACTTC.

This chain connects TRBV19 to TRBJ1-2; D is unresolved. V lost 7 bases to trimming and J lost 1 base, with 7 bases between them. CDR1 is LNHDA and CDR2 is SQIVND in the germline V gene (reference sequence). This CDR3 has 12 amino acids. The DNA of the CDR3 is TGTGCCAGTACAGGAGGTAACTATGGCTACACCTTC. Its translation is CASTGGNYGYTF.

The chain combines TRBV27 with TRBJ2-3; 8 nucleotides line up with TRBD2. This CDR3 is 15 amino acids long. Per the germline V gene, CDR1 is MNHEY and CDR2 is SMNVEV (reference sequence). Unmatched junction bases numbered 4, after V lost 4 bases and J lost 1 base. Here the CDR3 reads CASSSTSGRTDTQYF. The CDR3 coding sequence is TGTGCCAGCAGTTCTACTAGCGGACGCACAGATACGCAGTATTTT.

CDR3 in DNA: TGTGCCAGCGAGGGGAACACTGAAGCTTTCTTT. It specifies CASEGNTEAFF. The rearrangement joins TRBV2 to TRBJ1-1; D is unclear. The CDR3 has 11 residues. V dropped 8 bases and J dropped 1 base, with 5 bases sitting between them. Per germline, CDR1 SNHLY and CDR2 FYNNEI.

CDR3: CASSYQGMEDEKLFF. In nucleotides, the CDR3 is TGTGCCAGCAGTTACCAGGGGATGGAGGATGAAAAACTGTTTTTT. V is TRBV6-6 and J is TRBJ1-4, with D perhaps TRBD1 (6 bases). CDR3 length: 15 residues. The V gene's germline CDR1 is MNHNY and CDR2 SVGAGI (reference sequence). Trimming took off 2 bases at V and 6 bases at J, with 13 bases between the two ends.

The rearrangement uses TRBV30 and TRBJ1-1; D perhaps matches TRBD1 (5 bases). The CDR3 consists of 11 residues. V lost 5 bases and J 1 base, leaving 5 bases between the germline ends. Germline V gene data show CDR1 as GTSNPN and CDR2 as SVGIG (reference sequence). In nucleotides, the CDR3 is TGTGCCTGGGACAGGAACACTGAAGCTTTCTTT. The encoded protein is CAWDRNTEAFF.

This chain uses TRBV5-6 with TRBJ2-6; a possible D gene is TRBD1 (6 bases). The CDR3 is made up of 13 amino acids. Germline V gives CDR1 SGHDT, CDR2 YYEEEE. Trimming removed 0 bases from V and 12 bases from J, with 10 bases in between. The CDR3 nucleotides read TGTGCCAGCAGCTTGGACAGGGTGGTCGTCCTGACTTTC. Translating gives CASSLDRVVVLTF.

V usage is TRBV5-4 and J usage is TRBJ1-1, with 9 nucleotides matching TRBD1. Trimming took 5 bases from V and 4 from J; bases not matched to a gene: 3. The CDR3 sequence is 13 residues long. Germline values: CDR1 SGHNT, CDR2 YYREEE (reference sequence). This chain's CDR3 is CASSQTGGTEAFF. The CDR3 coding sequence is TGTGCCAGCAGTCAGACAGGGGGCACTGAAGCTTTCTTT.

CDR3 sequence: CASSPPLRFEQFF. The CDR3 DNA sequence: TGTGCCAGCAGCCCCCCACTGCGGTTTGAGCAGTTCTTC. This chain uses TRBV7-9 with TRBJ2-1; no firm D call. The CDR3 has 13 residues. V lost 5 bases, J lost 9 bases, and 14 bases lay in between. Germline V lookup: CDR1 SEHNR, CDR2 FQNEAQ (reference sequence).

The chain joins TRBV27 to TRBJ1-4; 8 bases are a match to TRBD1. Germline-derived CDR1 and CDR2 are MNHEY and SMNVEV (reference sequence). Trimming took 5 bases from V and 7 from J; bases not matched to a gene: 9. CDR3 length equals 15 residues. CDR3 protein: CASSIQTGDGEKLFF. The DNA for the CDR3 is TGTGCCAGCAGTATACAGACAGGGGATGGTGAAAAACTGTTTTTT.

The sample holds a few counts of this clone. The chain couples TRBV2 to TRBJ1-1; tentative D call: TRBD1 (6 bases). The CDR3 runs 13 residues. V was shortened by 4 bases and J by 3 bases, with 9 bases between the two germline ends. Germline CDR1 SNHLY, CDR2 FYNNEI. DNA of the CDR3: TGTGCCAGCAGTGTACAGGGAGACACTGAAGCTTTCTTT. This codes for CASSVQGDTEAFF.

This clone showed up just a few times. The chain links TRBV5-1 to TRBJ2-3, with 8 nucleotides matching TRBD2. The CDR3 length is 16 residues. The junction had 11 bases not matched to a gene; V was cut back by 4 bases and J by 4 bases. CDR1 and CDR2 (germline): SGHRS, YFSETQ. For the CDR3, the DNA is TGCGCCAGCAGCCAAGGGGCGGGAGGTCAATCAGATACGCAGTATTTT. Translation gives CASSQGAGGQSDTQYF.

The chain is built from TRBV7-6 and TRBJ2-1; TRBD2 matches at 10 bases. This CDR3 contains 15 residues. Germline V gives CDR1 SGHVS, CDR2 FNYEAQ. Germline trimming cut 5 bases from V and 8 bases from J; bases unmatched to any gene: 9. CDR3: CASSQGASGSHEQFF. In DNA, the CDR3 is TGTGCCAGCAGCCAAGGGGCTAGCGGGAGTCATGAGCAGTTCTTC.

V is TRBV5-1 and J is TRBJ2-3, with D perhaps matching TRBD2 (6 bases). Germline V CDR1 and CDR2: SGHRS, YFSETQ. The V gene lost 6 bases and the J gene lost 0 bases, with 8 bases spanning the gap. This CDR3 is 13 amino acids long. CDR3 nucleotide sequence: TGCGCCAGCACGGAGGGTAGCACAGATACGCAGTATTTT. Protein: CASTEGSTDTQYF.

This rearrangement joins TRBV4-1 to TRBJ2-7; no firm D call. The CDR3 contains 13 residues. V was shortened by 4 bases and J by 2 bases, with 9 bases between the two germline ends. The germline V gene encodes CDR1 MGHRA and CDR2 YSYEKL. CDR3 residues: CASSPNGPYEQYF. Written as DNA, the CDR3 is TGCGCCAGCAGCCCTAATGGGCCCTACGAGCAGTACTTC.